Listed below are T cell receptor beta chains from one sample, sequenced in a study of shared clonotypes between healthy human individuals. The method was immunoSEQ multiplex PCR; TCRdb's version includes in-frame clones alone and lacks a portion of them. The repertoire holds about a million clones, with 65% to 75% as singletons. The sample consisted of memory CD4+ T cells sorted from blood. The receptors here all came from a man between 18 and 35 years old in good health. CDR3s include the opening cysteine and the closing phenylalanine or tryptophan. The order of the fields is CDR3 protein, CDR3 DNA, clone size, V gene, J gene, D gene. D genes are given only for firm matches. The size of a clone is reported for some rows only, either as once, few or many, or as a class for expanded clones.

CDR3 protein: CASSRGQGETQYF
CDR3 DNA: TGTGCCAGCAGCCGCGGACAGGGAGAGACCCAGTACTTC
clone size: few
V gene: TRBV7-3
J gene: TRBJ2-5
D gene: TRBD1

CDR3 protein: CASSLNPSTDTQYF
CDR3 DNA: TGTGCCAGCAGCTTAAACCCGAGCACAGATACGCAGTATTTT
clone size: -
V gene: TRBV11-3
J gene: TRBJ2-3
D gene: -

CDR3 protein: CASRTANTEAFF
CDR3 DNA: TGTGCCAGCAGGACGGCCAACACTGAAGCTTTCTTT
clone size: -
V gene: TRBV28
J gene: TRBJ1-1
D gene: -

CDR3 protein: CASSPNRVNLGVEQYF
CDR3 DNA: TGCGCCAGCAGTCCGAACAGGGTAAATCTTGGTGTCGAGCAGTACTTC
clone size: -
V gene: TRBV7-2
J gene: TRBJ2-7
D gene: -

CDR3 protein: CASSVSGRGSGGELFF
CDR3 DNA: TGTGCCAGCAGTGTCAGCGGGAGGGGTTCGGGCGGGGAGCTGTTTTTT
clone size: -
V gene: TRBV25-1
J gene: TRBJ2-2
D gene: TRBD2

CDR3 protein: CASGREKNYGYTF
CDR3 DNA: TGCGCCAGTGGACGAGAGAAAAACTATGGCTACACCTTC
clone size: -
V gene: TRBV5-1
J gene: TRBJ1-2
D gene: -

CDR3 protein: CASSMASGNSNEQFF
CDR3 DNA: TGTGCCAGTAGTATGGCTAGCGGGAATTCCAATGAGCAGTTCTTC
clone size: -
V gene: TRBV19
J gene: TRBJ2-1
D gene: TRBD2

CDR3 protein: CASREGDRVQDTQYF
CDR3 DNA: TGTGCCAGCAGGGAGGGGGACAGGGTGCAGGATACGCAGTATTTT
clone size: -
V gene: TRBV6-1
J gene: TRBJ2-3
D gene: TRBD1

CDR3 protein: CASSGGGSNQPQHF
CDR3 DNA: TGCGCCAGCAGCGGCGGGGGGAGCAATCAGCCCCAGCATTTT
clone size: -
V gene: TRBV5-1
J gene: TRBJ1-5
D gene: -

CDR3 protein: CASSPSGSYSNQPQHF
CDR3 DNA: TGTGCCAGCAGTCCGAGTGGGAGCTATAGCAATCAGCCCCAGCATTTT
clone size: -
V gene: TRBV27
J gene: TRBJ1-5
D gene: -

CDR3 protein: CASSLSGESTDTQYF
CDR3 DNA: TGTGCCAGTAGTCTCAGCGGGGAGAGCACAGATACGCAGTATTTT
clone size: -
V gene: TRBV19
J gene: TRBJ2-3
D gene: TRBD2

CDR3 protein: CASSLGRHYEQYF
CDR3 DNA: TGTGCCAGCAGCTTGGGGAGACACTACGAGCAGTACTTC
clone size: once
V gene: TRBV7-2
J gene: TRBJ2-7
D gene: -

CDR3 protein: CASSLDLGLRETQYF
CDR3 DNA: TGTGCCAGCAGCTTAGATCTTGGCCTCAGGGAGACCCAGTACTTC
clone size: -
V gene: TRBV11-2
J gene: TRBJ2-5
D gene: -

CDR3 protein: CASSGGQGHEKLFF
CDR3 DNA: TGTGCCAGCAGTGGGGGACAGGGACATGAAAAACTGTTTTTT
clone size: few
V gene: TRBV25-1
J gene: TRBJ1-4
D gene: TRBD1

CDR3 protein: CAISANGNEQFF
CDR3 DNA: TGTGCCATCAGTGCCAATGGCAATGAGCAGTTCTTC
clone size: -
V gene: TRBV10-3
J gene: TRBJ2-1
D gene: -

CDR3 protein: CASIGDLGNEQFF
CDR3 DNA: TGTGCCAGCATTGGGGATTTGGGGAATGAGCAGTTCTTC
clone size: -
V gene: TRBV6-5
J gene: TRBJ2-1
D gene: -

CDR3 protein: CASSLFRTTNTGELFF
CDR3 DNA: TGCGCCAGCAGCTTGTTCAGAACCACGAACACCGGGGAGCTGTTTTTT
clone size: -
V gene: TRBV5-1
J gene: TRBJ2-2
D gene: -

CDR3 protein: CASRRKAGGTDTQYF
CDR3 DNA: TGTGCCAGCCGCAGGAAGGCAGGGGGCACAGATACGCAGTATTTT
clone size: -
V gene: TRBV6-6
J gene: TRBJ2-3
D gene: -

CDR3 protein: CASSLQGTGNTIYF
CDR3 DNA: TGTGCCAGCAGCCTACAGGGGACAGGAAACACCATATATTTT
clone size: few
V gene: TRBV9
J gene: TRBJ1-3
D gene: TRBD1

CDR3 protein: CASSYSGGGYTGELFF
CDR3 DNA: TGTGCCAGCAGTTACTCGGGGGGAGGGTACACCGGGGAGCTGTTTTTT
clone size: -
V gene: TRBV6-5
J gene: TRBJ2-2
D gene: TRBD2

CDR3 protein: CASSYLSSGTGGNEQFF
CDR3 DNA: TGTGCCAGCAGCTATCTGAGTAGCGGGACAGGGGGGAATGAGCAGTTCTTC
clone size: once
V gene: TRBV7-9
J gene: TRBJ2-1
D gene: TRBD1

CDR3 protein: CASSFSADTDTQYF
CDR3 DNA: TGTGCCAGCAGCTTCAGCGCAGACACAGATACGCAGTATTTT
clone size: -
V gene: TRBV5-4
J gene: TRBJ2-3
D gene: -

CDR3 protein: CASSSSGSTYNEQFF
CDR3 DNA: TGTGCCAGCAGCTCTAGCGGTTCCACCTACAATGAGCAGTTCTTC
clone size: -
V gene: TRBV7-2
J gene: TRBJ2-1
D gene: TRBD2

CDR3 protein: CAIGQGGNIQYF
CDR3 DNA: TGTGCCATCGGACAGGGTGGAAACATTCAGTACTTC
clone size: few
V gene: TRBV10-3
J gene: TRBJ2-4
D gene: TRBD1

CDR3 protein: CASSASGVAEAFF
CDR3 DNA: TGTGCCAGCAGCGCCTCAGGGGTGGCTGAAGCTTTCTTT
clone size: -
V gene: TRBV9
J gene: TRBJ1-1
D gene: -

CDR3 protein: CASSRKQGVSYNEQFF
CDR3 DNA: TGTGCCAGCTCAAGAAAACAGGGGGTCTCCTACAATGAGCAGTTCTTC
clone size: -
V gene: TRBV18
J gene: TRBJ2-1
D gene: TRBD1

CDR3 protein: CAISEGTSGIRNNEQFF
CDR3 DNA: TGTGCCATCAGTGAGGGGACTAGCGGGATCCGTAACAATGAGCAGTTCTTC
clone size: -
V gene: TRBV10-3
J gene: TRBJ2-1
D gene: TRBD2

CDR3 protein: CASSRDIGMGYTF
CDR3 DNA: TGTGCCAGCAGTAGGGACATCGGTATGGGCTACACCTTC
clone size: -
V gene: TRBV6-5
J gene: TRBJ1-2
D gene: -

CDR3 protein: CASSEGLGGPYEQYF
CDR3 DNA: TGTGCCAGCAGCGAAGGTCTAGGCGGCCCCTACGAGCAGTACTTC
clone size: -
V gene: TRBV9
J gene: TRBJ2-7
D gene: -

CDR3 protein: CASSPLTGETQYF
CDR3 DNA: TGTGCCAGCTCACCACTTACGGGAGAGACCCAGTACTTC
clone size: -
V gene: TRBV18
J gene: TRBJ2-5
D gene: -

CDR3 protein: CASSEGRTGGRGTEAFF
CDR3 DNA: TGTGCCAGCAGTGAAGGCCGGACAGGGGGCCGCGGCACTGAAGCTTTCTTT
clone size: few
V gene: TRBV6-1
J gene: TRBJ1-1
D gene: TRBD1

CDR3 protein: CASSRTGLETQYF
CDR3 DNA: TGTGCCAGCAGTCGGACAGGCTTAGAGACCCAGTACTTC
clone size: -
V gene: TRBV28
J gene: TRBJ2-5
D gene: TRBD1

CDR3 protein: CASSFPNGMGGANTEAFF
CDR3 DNA: TGCGCCAGCAGCTTCCCAAATGGGATGGGAGGGGCGAACACTGAAGCTTTCTTT
clone size: many
V gene: TRBV5-1
J gene: TRBJ1-1
D gene: -

CDR3 protein: CASSEGLAGKGTQYF
CDR3 DNA: TGCGCCAGCAGTGAGGGACTAGCGGGGAAGGGGACCCAGTACTTC
clone size: -
V gene: TRBV10-1
J gene: TRBJ2-5
D gene: TRBD2

CDR3 protein: CAWSSTGGNTIYF
CDR3 DNA: TGTGCCTGGAGTTCTACGGGAGGAAACACCATATATTTT
clone size: -
V gene: TRBV30
J gene: TRBJ1-3
D gene: -

CDR3 protein: CASSLGLAGANVLTF
CDR3 DNA: TGTGCCAGCAGCTTAGGGTTGGCTGGGGCCAACGTCCTGACTTTC
clone size: -
V gene: TRBV11-2
J gene: TRBJ2-6
D gene: -

CDR3 protein: CASSLRTGLNTGELFF
CDR3 DNA: TGCGCCAGCAGCCTACGGACAGGCCTCAACACCGGGGAGCTGTTTTTT
clone size: -
V gene: TRBV5-1
J gene: TRBJ2-2
D gene: TRBD1

CDR3 protein: CASSESGRRTGGLDEQFF
CDR3 DNA: TGTGCCAGCAGTGAATCGGGAAGGAGGACAGGGGGCTTAGATGAGCAGTTCTTC
clone size: -
V gene: TRBV25-1
J gene: TRBJ2-1
D gene: TRBD1

CDR3 protein: CASTEGLAGGYEQYF
CDR3 DNA: TGTGCCAGCACCGAAGGGCTAGCGGGAGGTTACGAGCAGTACTTC
clone size: -
V gene: TRBV6-1
J gene: TRBJ2-7
D gene: TRBD2

CDR3 protein: CASSLGGAETQYF
CDR3 DNA: TGTGCCAGCAGCCTCGGGGGGGCAGAGACCCAGTACTTC
clone size: once
V gene: TRBV6-5
J gene: TRBJ2-5
D gene: TRBD2

CDR3 protein: CAFGGSSYNEQFF
CDR3 DNA: TGTGCCTTCGGTGGGAGTTCCTACAATGAGCAGTTCTTC
clone size: -
V gene: TRBV10-3
J gene: TRBJ2-1
D gene: -

CDR3 protein: CASSTGGQGGYGYTF
CDR3 DNA: TGCGCCAGCAGCACAGGGGGACAGGGCGGCTATGGCTACACCTTC
clone size: -
V gene: TRBV5-1
J gene: TRBJ1-2
D gene: TRBD1

CDR3 protein: CASSLERSGGQYEQYF
CDR3 DNA: TGCGCCAGCAGCTTGGAAAGAAGCGGGGGGCAGTACGAGCAGTACTTC
clone size: -
V gene: TRBV5-1
J gene: TRBJ2-7
D gene: TRBD2

CDR3 protein: CASSAYARIEGYTF
CDR3 DNA: TGTGCCAGCTCCGCTTACGCGCGGATAGAAGGCTACACCTTC
clone size: -
V gene: TRBV18
J gene: TRBJ1-2
D gene: -

CDR3 protein: CASSPMDGYGYTF
CDR3 DNA: TGCGCCAGCAGCCCTATGGACGGCTATGGCTACACCTTC
clone size: once
V gene: TRBV4-1
J gene: TRBJ1-2
D gene: -